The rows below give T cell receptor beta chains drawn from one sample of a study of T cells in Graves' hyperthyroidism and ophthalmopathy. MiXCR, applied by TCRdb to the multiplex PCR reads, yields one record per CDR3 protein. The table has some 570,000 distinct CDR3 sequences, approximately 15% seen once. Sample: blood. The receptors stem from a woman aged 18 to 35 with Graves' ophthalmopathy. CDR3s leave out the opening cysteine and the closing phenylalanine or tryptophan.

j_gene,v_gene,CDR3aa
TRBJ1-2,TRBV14,ASSQAPFTGRYGYT
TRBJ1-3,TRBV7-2,ASSPRRGSGNTIY
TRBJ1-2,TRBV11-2,ASSFNRGRRGYT
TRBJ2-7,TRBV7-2,ASRRTSGDSYEQY
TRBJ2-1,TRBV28,ASSWWGGTSSYNEQF
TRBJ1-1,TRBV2,ASSAEMNTEAF
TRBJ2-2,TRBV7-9,ASSLAWSGELF
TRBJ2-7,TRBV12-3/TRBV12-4,ASSGRDSGREQY
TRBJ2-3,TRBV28,ASNGVQNTDTQY
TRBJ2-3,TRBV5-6,ASTILTSGPLTDTQY
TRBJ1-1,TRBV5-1,ASSIRTGGTEAF
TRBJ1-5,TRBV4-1,ASSQPGTGDNQPQH
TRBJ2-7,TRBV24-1,ATGQGHEQY
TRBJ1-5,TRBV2,ASSERGSSNQPQH
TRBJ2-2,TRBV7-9,ASSLKGGTSNTGELF
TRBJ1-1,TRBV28,ASSDRTEAF
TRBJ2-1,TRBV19,ASSPKISANEQF
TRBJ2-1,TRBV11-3,ASSPRRVSYNEQF
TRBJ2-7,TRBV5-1,ASSLVGGRTDEQY
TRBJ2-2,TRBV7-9,ASSHRVTGELF
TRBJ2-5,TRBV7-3,ASSLATGDWETQY
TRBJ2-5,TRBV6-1,ASGKYRGRAQETQY
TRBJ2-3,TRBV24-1,ATSDLFREDTQY
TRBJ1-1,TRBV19,ASSMERTGTEAF
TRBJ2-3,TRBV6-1,ASSYAGTDTQY
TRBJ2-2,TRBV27,ASRYGAPTGELF
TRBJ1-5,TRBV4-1,ASSQRQDANQPQH
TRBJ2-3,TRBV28,ASSLPGGLAGVGDTQY